This TCR beta chain was recorded in a study of cytomegalovirus exposure and HLA in healthy donors. General study points: The classifier was said to identify cytomegalovirus status with high specificity and sensitivity. Differences between HLA loci emerged in a later analysis of TCR association rates, with DRB1 most and HLA-C fewest. Later analysis revealed greater clonal expansion in HLA-associated TCR beta chains than in equally common others. Trimming of TCR beta V- and J-genes showed a link, identified in a later analysis, to a missense DCLRE1C variant.

Germline loops: CDR1 SEHNR, CDR2 FQNEAQ (reference sequence). This CDR3 is built from 13 residues. The V end lost 2 bases, the J end lost 9 bases, and 13 bases lay between the germline ends. Comment on this clone: The antigen is undetermined.

The PCR was carried out with 60 Vbeta primers and 13 Jbeta primers. TCRdb's table, derived via immunoSEQ multiplex PCR, lists solely in-frame clones and lacks some. In the table there are about 160,000 clones, roughly 80% of which are singletons. The sequencing input was PBMCs. The chain recombines TRBV7-9 with TRBJ1-1, with D unresolved. This receptor was taken from a female donor in good health and CMV-seronegative. This CDR3 is CASSLTVASKAFF. As DNA, the CDR3 is TGTGCCAGCAGCTTAACGGTCGCCTCCAAAGCTTTCTTT. Variable domain in full (rest from reference TRBV7-9 and TRBJ1-1): DTGVSQNPRHKITKRGQNVTFRCDPISEHNRLYWYRQTLGQGPEFLTYFQNEAQLEKSRLLSDRFSAERPKGSFSTLEIQRTEQGDSAMYLCASSLTVASKAFFGQGTRLTVV.